The TCR beta chain described here comes from a study of STAT5B mutations in CD4+ large granular lymphocyte leukemia. Produced via immunoSEQ multiplex PCR; TCRdb's table is partial and in-frame only. The table lists 25,000 to 35,000 clones, around 74% of them singletons. The CDR3 sequence is 14 residues long. The germline V and J ends were trimmed by 0 bases and 5 bases, with 9 bases remaining between them. Germline-derived CDR1 and CDR2 are MNHEY and SVGAGI. Broader study findings: TRBV06-family usage was enriched in top patient clones (8/27) versus controls (2/35).

Buffy coats from healthy blood donors served as controls. A word on this clone: Its matching antigen is unknown.

The sample comprised CD4+ T cells from blood buffy coats. The origin of this receptor is a human donor in good health. V is TRBV6-5 and J is TRBJ2-3; D remains ambiguous. The CDR3 DNA follows: TGTGCCAGCAGTTACTCTCGTCTGGAAGATACGCAGTATTTT. Protein product: CASSYSRLEDTQYF.